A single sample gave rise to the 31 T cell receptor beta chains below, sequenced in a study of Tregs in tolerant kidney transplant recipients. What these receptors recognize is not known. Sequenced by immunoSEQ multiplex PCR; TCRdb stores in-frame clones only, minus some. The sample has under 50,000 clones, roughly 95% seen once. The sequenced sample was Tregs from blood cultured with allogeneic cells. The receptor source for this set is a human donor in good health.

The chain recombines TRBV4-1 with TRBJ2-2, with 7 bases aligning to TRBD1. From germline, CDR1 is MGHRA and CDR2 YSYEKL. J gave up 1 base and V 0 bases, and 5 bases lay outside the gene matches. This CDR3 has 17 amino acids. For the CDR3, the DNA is TGCGCCAGCAGCCAAGAGCCGCGGACAGGGAACACCGGGGAGCTGTTTTTT. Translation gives CASSQEPRTGNTGELFF.

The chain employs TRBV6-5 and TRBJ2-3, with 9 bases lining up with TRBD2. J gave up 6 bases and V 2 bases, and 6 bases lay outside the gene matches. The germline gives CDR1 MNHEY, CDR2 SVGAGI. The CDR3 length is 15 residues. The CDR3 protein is CASSYGGGAGDTQYF. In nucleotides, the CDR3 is TGTGCCAGCAGTTACGGCGGGGGGGCCGGGGATACGCAGTATTTT.

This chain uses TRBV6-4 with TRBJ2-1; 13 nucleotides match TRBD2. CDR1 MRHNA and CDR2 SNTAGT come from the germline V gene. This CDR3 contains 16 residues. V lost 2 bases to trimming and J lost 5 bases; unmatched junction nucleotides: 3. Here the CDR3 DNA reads TGTGCCAGCAGTGACGGGACTAGCGGGGTAAACAATGAGCAGTTCTTC. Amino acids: CASSDGTSGVNNEQFF.

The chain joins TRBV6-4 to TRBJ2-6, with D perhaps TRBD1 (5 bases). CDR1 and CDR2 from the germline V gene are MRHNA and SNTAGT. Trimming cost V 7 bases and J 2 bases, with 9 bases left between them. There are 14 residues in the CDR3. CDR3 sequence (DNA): TGTGCCAGCACTGAGACAGCTGGGGCCAACGTCCTGACTTTC. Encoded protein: CASTETAGANVLTF.

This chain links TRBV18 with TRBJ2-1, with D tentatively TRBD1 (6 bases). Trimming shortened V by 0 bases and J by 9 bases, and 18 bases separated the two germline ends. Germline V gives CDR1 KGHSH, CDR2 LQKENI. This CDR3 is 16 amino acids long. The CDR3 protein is CASSPPWGRNIGEQFF. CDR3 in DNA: TGTGCCAGCTCACCACCGTGGGGGCGCAACATAGGTGAGCAGTTCTTC.

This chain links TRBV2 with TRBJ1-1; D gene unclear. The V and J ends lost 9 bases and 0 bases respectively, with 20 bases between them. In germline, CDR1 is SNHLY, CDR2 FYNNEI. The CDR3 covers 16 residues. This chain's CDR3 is CASDPVQVAMNTEAFF. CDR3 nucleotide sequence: TGTGCCAGTGACCCCGTTCAGGTGGCCATGAACACTGAAGCTTTCTTT.

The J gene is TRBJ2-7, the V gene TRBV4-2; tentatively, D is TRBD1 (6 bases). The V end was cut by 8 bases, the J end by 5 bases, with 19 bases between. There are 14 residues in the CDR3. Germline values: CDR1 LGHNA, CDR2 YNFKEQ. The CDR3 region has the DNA TGTGCCAGCGCGGATCCCCCAGGGGTGAACGAGCAGTACTTC. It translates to CASADPPGVNEQYF.

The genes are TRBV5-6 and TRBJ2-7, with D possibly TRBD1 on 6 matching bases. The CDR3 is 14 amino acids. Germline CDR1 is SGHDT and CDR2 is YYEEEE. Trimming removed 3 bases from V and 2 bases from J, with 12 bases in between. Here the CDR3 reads CASSSQTGAYEQYF. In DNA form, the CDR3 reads TGTGCCAGCAGCTCCCAGACAGGAGCCTACGAGCAGTACTTC.

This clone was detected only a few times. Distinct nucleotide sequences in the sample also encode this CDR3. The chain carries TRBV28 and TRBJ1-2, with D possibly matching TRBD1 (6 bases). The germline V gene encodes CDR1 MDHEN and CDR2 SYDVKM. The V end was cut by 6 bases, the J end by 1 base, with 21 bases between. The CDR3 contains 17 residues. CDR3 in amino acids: CASSPFNDLQGNYGYTF. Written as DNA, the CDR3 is TGTGCCAGCAGCCCGTTTAATGACCTACAGGGTAACTATGGCTACACCTTC.

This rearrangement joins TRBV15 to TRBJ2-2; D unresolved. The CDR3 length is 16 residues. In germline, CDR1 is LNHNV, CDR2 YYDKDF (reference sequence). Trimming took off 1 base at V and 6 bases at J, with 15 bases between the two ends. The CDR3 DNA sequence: TGTGCCACCAGCAGAGGAAGGTCTTTATTCCCCGGGGAGCTGTTTTTT. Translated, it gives CATSRGRSLFPGELFF.

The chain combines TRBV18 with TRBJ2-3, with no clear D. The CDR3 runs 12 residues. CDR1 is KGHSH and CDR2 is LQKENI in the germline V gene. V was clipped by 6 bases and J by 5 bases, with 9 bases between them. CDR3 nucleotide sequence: TGTGCCAGCTCTAGTATGAGAGATACGCAGTATTTT. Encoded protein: CASSSMRDTQYF.

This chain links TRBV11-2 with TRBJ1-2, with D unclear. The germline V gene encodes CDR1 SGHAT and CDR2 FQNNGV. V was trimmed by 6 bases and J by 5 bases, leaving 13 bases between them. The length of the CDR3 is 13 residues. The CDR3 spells CASSLAREYGYTF. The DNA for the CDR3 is TGTGCCAGCAGTCTGGCAAGGGAGTATGGCTACACCTTC.

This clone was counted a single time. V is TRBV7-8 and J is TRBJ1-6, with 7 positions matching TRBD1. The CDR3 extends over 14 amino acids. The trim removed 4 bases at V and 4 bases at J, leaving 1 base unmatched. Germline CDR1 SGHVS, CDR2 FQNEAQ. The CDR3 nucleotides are TGTGCCAGCAGCTCGGGACAGTATAATTCACCCCTCCACTTT. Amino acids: CASSSGQYNSPLHF.

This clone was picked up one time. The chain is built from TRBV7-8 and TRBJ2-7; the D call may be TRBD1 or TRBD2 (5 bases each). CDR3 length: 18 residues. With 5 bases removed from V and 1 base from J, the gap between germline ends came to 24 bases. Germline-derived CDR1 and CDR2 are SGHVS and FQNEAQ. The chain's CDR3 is CASSHGLGQGPISYEQYF. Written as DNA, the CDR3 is TGTGCCAGCAGCCACGGGCTTGGGCAGGGACCAATTTCCTACGAGCAGTACTTC.

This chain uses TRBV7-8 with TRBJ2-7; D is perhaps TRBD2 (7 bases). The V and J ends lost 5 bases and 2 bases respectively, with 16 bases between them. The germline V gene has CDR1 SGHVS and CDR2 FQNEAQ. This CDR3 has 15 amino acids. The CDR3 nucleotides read TGTGCCAGCAGCCCCCCGGGGGGCGGGGCCTACGAGCAGTACTTC. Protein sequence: CASSPPGGGAYEQYF.

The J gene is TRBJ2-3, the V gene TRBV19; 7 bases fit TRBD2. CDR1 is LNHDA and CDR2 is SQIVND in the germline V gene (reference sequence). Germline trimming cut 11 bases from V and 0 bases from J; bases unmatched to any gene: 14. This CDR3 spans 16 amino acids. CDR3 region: CAARGSGRTSTDTQYF. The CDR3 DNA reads TGTGCCGCGCGGGGGTCGGGGAGGACTAGCACAGATACGCAGTATTTT.

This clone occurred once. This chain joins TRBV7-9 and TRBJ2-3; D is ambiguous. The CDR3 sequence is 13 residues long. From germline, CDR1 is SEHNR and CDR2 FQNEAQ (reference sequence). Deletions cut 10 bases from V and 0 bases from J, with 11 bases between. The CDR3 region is CANAQSSTDTQYF. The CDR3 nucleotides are TGTGCCAACGCACAATCTAGCACAGATACGCAGTATTTT. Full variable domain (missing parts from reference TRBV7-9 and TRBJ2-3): DTGVSQNPRHKITKRGQNVTFRCDPISEHNRLYWYRQTLGQGPEFLTYFQNEAQLEKSRLLSDRFSAERPKGSFSTLEIQRTEQGDSAMYLCANAQSSTDTQYFGPGTRLTVL.

CDR3 in amino acids: CASSPTPGDTQYF. CDR3 sequence (DNA): TGTGCCAGCAGCCCCACACCAGGAGATACGCAGTATTTT. The gene calls are TRBV5-4 and TRBJ2-3; D is unclear. Germline loops: CDR1 SGHNT, CDR2 YYREEE (reference sequence). The CDR3 runs 13 residues. V lost 4 bases and J lost 5, with 11 bases in between.

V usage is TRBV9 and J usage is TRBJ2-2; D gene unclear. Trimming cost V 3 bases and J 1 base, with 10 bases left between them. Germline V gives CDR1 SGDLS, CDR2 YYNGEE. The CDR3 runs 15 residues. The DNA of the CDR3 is TGTGCCAGCAGCGACCCCGGACGGAACACCGGGGAGCTGTTTTTT. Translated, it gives CASSDPGRNTGELFF. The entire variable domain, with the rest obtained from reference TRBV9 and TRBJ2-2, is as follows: DSGVTQTPKHLITATGQRVTLRCSPRSGDLSVYWYQQSLDQGLQFLIQYYNGEERAKGNILERFSAQQFPDLHSELNLSSLELGDSALYFCASSDPGRNTGELFFGEGSRLTVL.

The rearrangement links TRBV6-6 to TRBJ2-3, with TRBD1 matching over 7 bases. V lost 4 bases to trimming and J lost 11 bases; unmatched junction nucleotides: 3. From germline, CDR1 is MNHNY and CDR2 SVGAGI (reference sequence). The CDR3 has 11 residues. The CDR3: CASSSRDRQYF. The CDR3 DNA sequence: TGTGCCAGCAGTTCCCGGGACAGGCAGTATTTT.

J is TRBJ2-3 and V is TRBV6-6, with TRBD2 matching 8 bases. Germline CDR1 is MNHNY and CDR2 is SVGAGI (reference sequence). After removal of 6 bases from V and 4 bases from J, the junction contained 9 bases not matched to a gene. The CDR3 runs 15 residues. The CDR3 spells CASSLSGSPPDTQYF. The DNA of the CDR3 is TGTGCCAGCAGCCTCAGCGGGAGCCCCCCAGATACGCAGTATTTT.

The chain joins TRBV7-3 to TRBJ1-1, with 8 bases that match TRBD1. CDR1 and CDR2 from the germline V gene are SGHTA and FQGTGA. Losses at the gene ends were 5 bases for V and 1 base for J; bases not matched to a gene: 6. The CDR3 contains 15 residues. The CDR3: CASSRQGFANTEAFF. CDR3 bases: TGTGCCAGCAGCCGACAGGGGTTTGCGAACACTGAAGCTTTCTTT.

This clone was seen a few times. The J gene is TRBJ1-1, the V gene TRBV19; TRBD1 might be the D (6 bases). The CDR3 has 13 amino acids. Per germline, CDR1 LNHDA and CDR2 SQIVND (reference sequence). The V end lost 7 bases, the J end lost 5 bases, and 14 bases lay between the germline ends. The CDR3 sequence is CASTKGGSTEAFF. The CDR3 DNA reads TGTGCCAGTACTAAGGGGGGGAGTACTGAAGCTTTCTTT.

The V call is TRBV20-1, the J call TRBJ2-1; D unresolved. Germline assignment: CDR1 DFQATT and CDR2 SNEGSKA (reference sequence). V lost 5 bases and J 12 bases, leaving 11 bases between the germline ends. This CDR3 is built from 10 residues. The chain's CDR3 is CSAPRLGQFF. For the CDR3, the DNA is TGCAGTGCTCCTCGTCTTGGGCAGTTCTTC.

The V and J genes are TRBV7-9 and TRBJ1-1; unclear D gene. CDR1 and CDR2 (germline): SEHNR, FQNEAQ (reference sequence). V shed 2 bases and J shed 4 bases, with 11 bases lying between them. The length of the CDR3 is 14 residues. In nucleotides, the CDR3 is TGTGCCAGCAGCTTAAGGAGTTTACGCACTGAAGCTTTCTTT. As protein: CASSLRSLRTEAFF.

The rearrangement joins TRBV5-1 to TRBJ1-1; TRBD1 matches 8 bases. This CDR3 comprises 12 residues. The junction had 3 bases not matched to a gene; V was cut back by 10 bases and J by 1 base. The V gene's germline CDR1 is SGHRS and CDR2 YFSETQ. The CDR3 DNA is TGCGCCTCGGGGACAGGGAACACTGAAGCTTTCTTT. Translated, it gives CASGTGNTEAFF.

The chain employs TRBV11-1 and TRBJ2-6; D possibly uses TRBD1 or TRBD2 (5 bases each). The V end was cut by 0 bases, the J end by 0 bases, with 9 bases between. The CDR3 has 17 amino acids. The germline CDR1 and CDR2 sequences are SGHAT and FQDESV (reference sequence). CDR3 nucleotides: TGTGCCAGCAGCTTAGCTGGGGGATCCTCTGGGGCCAACGTCCTGACTTTC. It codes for CASSLAGGSSGANVLTF.

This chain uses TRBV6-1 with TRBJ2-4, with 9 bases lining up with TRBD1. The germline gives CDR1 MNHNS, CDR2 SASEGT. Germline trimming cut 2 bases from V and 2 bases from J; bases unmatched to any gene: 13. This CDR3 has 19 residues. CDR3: CASSERFGTGKQTKNIQYF. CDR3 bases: TGTGCCAGCAGTGAAAGATTTGGGACAGGGAAGCAAACCAAAAACATTCAGTACTTC.

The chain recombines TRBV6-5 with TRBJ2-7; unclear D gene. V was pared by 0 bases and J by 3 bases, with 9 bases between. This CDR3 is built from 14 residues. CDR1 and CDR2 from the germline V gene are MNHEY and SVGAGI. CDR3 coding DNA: TGTGCCAGCAGTTACTCTTATAACGACTACGAGCAGTACTTC. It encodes CASSYSYNDYEQYF.

This CDR3 is CASSKEGRRNQPQHF. The CDR3, as DNA: TGTGCCAGTAGCAAGGAGGGGAGAAGGAATCAGCCCCAGCATTTT. The chain joins TRBV19 to TRBJ1-5, with D tentatively TRBD1 (5 bases). V was trimmed by 6 bases and J by 4 bases, leaving 16 bases between them. From germline, CDR1 is LNHDA and CDR2 SQIVND (reference sequence). The CDR3 is made up of 15 amino acids.

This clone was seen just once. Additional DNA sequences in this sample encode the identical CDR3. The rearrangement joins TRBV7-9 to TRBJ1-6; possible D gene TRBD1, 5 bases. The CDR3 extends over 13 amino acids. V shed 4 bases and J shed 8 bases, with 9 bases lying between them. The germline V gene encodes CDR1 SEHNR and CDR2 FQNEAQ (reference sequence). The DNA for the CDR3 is TGTGCCAGCAGCTCTGCAGGGTATTCACCCCTCCACTTT. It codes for CASSSAGYSPLHF. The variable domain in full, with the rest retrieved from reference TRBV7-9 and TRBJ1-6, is DTGVSQNPRHKITKRGQNVTFRCDPISEHNRLYWYRQTLGQGPEFLTYFQNEAQLEKSRLLSDRFSAERPKGSFSTLEIQRTEQGDSAMYLCASSSAGYSPLHFGNGTRLTVT.